The clone carrying this TCR beta chain appeared many times. The source of the sample is a study of CD8+CD57+ T cells in acquired aplastic anemia. Trimming took 0 bases from V and 5 from J, leaving 10 bases between them. The CDR3 extends over 13 amino acids. CDR1 is GTSNPN, CDR2 SVGIG, per germline (reference sequence). Genomic DNA acted as the template from which TCR beta VDJ combination and CDR3 sequence profiling were carried out. TCRdb re-analysed the reads in MiXCR, keeping a single row per CDR3 protein. The table shows 250,000 to 300,000 distinct CDR3 sequences, with around 60% occurring only once.

The TCR sequence derives from a human donor with severe aplastic anemia or a healthy control (not recorded which). The rearrangement joins TRBV30 to TRBJ1-2; no reliable D call. Sequencing was carried out using sorted CD4+, CD8+, or CD8+CD57+ T cells (not recorded which) from PBMCs. This CDR3 reads CAWSVQRGYGYTF. CDR3 coding DNA: TGTGCCTGGAGTGTACAGCGAGGGTATGGCTACACCTTC. The full variable domain, in which reference TRBV30 and TRBJ1-2 provide the parts outside the CDR3, is SQTIHQWPATLVQPVGSPLSLECTVEGTSNPNLYWYRQAAGRGLQLLFYSVGIGQISSEVPQNLSASRPQDRQFILSSKKLLLSDSGFYLCAWSVQRGYGYTFGSGTRLTVV.